A single sample gave rise to the 11 T cell receptor beta chains below, sequenced in a study of blood T cell repertoires in COVID-19. Profiled with immunoSEQ multiplex PCR; TCRdb holds only in-frame clones, not every one. The repertoire holds a few hundred thousand clones, with roughly 84% as singletons. The source material was peripheral blood. The receptors were sampled from a woman in her thirties or forties who had recovered from COVID-19.

The CDR3 loop is CASSQGFSNSPLHF. In DNA, the CDR3 is TGTGCCAGCAGCCAGGGTTTTAGTAATTCACCCCTCCACTTT. This chain uses TRBV7-3 with TRBJ1-6, with D perhaps TRBD1 (5 bases). The germline CDR1 and CDR2 sequences are SGHTA and FQGTGA. The germline V and J ends were trimmed by 5 bases and 6 bases, with 11 bases remaining between them. The CDR3 runs 14 residues.

The J gene is TRBJ2-1, the V gene TRBV6-5; 7 nucleotides agree with TRBD1. V was clipped by 1 base and J by 3 bases; unmatched bases: 3. The germline CDR1 and CDR2 sequences are MNHEY and SVGAGI. CDR3 length: 15 residues. Here the CDR3 reads CASSYYQGVYNEQFF. In DNA form, the CDR3 reads TGTGCCAGCAGTTACTACCAGGGGGTCTACAATGAGCAGTTCTTC.

V gene TRBV6-5 combines with J gene TRBJ2-7; possible D gene TRBD2, 6 bases. The germline CDR1 and CDR2 sequences are MNHEY and SVGAGI. This CDR3 comprises 13 residues. Deletions cut 6 bases from V and 3 bases from J, with 12 bases between. CDR3 sequence reads: CASSRDGGYEQYF. In DNA, the CDR3 is TGTGCCAGCAGCCGAGACGGGGGCTACGAGCAGTACTTC.

In this sample, this clone turned up a few times. The V call is TRBV7-2, the J call TRBJ1-2; TRBD1 matches at 10 bases. This CDR3 region has 15 residues. Trimming took 2 bases from V and 10 from J; bases not matched to a gene: 10. Per germline, CDR1 SGHTA and CDR2 FQGNSA. The DNA of the CDR3 is TGTGCCAGCAGCTTACCACTATCCGGGACAGGGGTCTACACCTTC. This translates into CASSLPLSGTGVYTF.

The V call is TRBV5-1, the J call TRBJ2-3; D remains ambiguous. The CDR3 has 18 amino acids. Germline V gives CDR1 SGHRS, CDR2 YFSETQ. The V and J ends lost 0 bases and 2 bases respectively, with 19 bases between them. The CDR3 region is CASSLGWATPPFTDTQYF. The CDR3 bases are TGCGCCAGCAGCTTGGGTTGGGCCACCCCGCCTTTCACAGATACGCAGTATTTT.

The gene calls are TRBV29-1 and TRBJ1-1; TRBD1 might be the D (5 bases). The V gene's germline CDR1 is SQVTM and CDR2 ANQGSEA. The CDR3 covers 13 residues. V dropped 6 bases and J dropped 2 bases, with 13 bases sitting between them. The DNA of the CDR3 is TGCAGCGTCACAGGACGGATCAACACTGAAGCTTTCTTT. Its protein product is CSVTGRINTEAFF. Looking up the rest from reference TRBV29-1 and TRBJ1-1 gives the full variable domain: SAVISQKPSRDICQRGTSLTIQCQVDSQVTMMFWYRQQPGQSLTLIATANQGSEATYESGFVIDKFPISRPNLTFSTLTVSNMSPEDSSIYLCSVTGRINTEAFFGQGTRLTVV.

The chain recombines TRBV28 with TRBJ1-2, with no clear D. The germline gives CDR1 MDHEN, CDR2 SYDVKM. The CDR3 runs to 15 residues. Trimming took 3 bases from V and 5 from J, leaving 16 bases between them. The CDR3 DNA sequence: TGTGCCAGCAGTTTTGGGAGGGCAATAGAATATGGCTACACCTTC. Translated, it gives CASSFGRAIEYGYTF.

The chain couples TRBV19 to TRBJ2-2; unclear D gene. Germline values: CDR1 LNHDA, CDR2 SQIVND (reference sequence). V shed 3 bases and J shed 6 bases, with 11 bases lying between them. The CDR3 runs 14 residues. In nucleotides, the CDR3 is TGTGCCAGTAGTATCCGGGTGGAATCCGGGGAGCTGTTTTTT. This sequence encodes CASSIRVESGELFF.

The chain joins TRBV19 to TRBJ1-2, with a weak D call TRBD1 (5 bases). Trimming removed 3 bases at V and 3 bases at J, with 11 bases between. The CDR3 has 14 amino acids. Germline CDR1 LNHDA, CDR2 SQIVND (reference sequence). CDR3 protein: CASSISGADYGYTF. Here the CDR3 DNA reads TGTGCCAGTAGTATTAGCGGGGCCGACTATGGCTACACCTTC.

Turning to this clone: Different DNA sequences within this sample yield the same CDR3. This chain connects TRBV5-1 to TRBJ2-1, with 8 bases identical to TRBD1. The CDR3 runs to 15 residues. Germline trimming cut 2 bases from V and 0 bases from J; bases unmatched to any gene: 1. The germline V gene encodes CDR1 SGHRS and CDR2 YFSETQ. The chain's CDR3 is CASSFGQGSYNEQFF. In DNA, the CDR3 is TGCGCCAGCAGCTTTGGACAGGGCTCCTACAATGAGCAGTTCTTC.

This clone occurred a few times. The chain has TRBV10-3 and TRBJ2-2, with D possibly TRBD2 on 7 matching bases. V lost 0 bases, J lost 3 bases, and 11 bases lay in between. Germline assignment: CDR1 ENHRY and CDR2 SYGVKD. The CDR3 spans 16 residues. CDR3: CAISESSGGDTGELFF. The CDR3 region has the DNA TGTGCCATCAGTGAGTCCTCGGGGGGCGACACCGGGGAGCTGTTTTTT.